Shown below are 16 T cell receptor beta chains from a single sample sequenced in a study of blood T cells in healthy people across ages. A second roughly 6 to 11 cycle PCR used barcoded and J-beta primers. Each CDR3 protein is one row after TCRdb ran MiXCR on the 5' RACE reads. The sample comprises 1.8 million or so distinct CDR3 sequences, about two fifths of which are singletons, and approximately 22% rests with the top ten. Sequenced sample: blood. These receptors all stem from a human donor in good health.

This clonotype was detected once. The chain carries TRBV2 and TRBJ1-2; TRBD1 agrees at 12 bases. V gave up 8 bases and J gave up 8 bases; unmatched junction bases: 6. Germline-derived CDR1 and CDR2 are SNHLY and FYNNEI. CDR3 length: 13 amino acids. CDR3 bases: TGTGCCAGCCGGGACAGGGGGCAGGAGGGCTACACCTTC. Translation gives CASRDRGQEGYTF.

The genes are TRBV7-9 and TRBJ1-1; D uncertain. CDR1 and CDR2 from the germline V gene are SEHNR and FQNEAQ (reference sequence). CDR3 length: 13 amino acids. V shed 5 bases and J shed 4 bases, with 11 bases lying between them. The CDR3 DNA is TGTGCCAGCAGCCTGGATTCGAGCACTGAAGCTTTCTTT. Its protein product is CASSLDSSTEAFF. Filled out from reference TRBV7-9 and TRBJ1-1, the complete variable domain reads DTGVSQNPRHKITKRGQNVTFRCDPISEHNRLYWYRQTLGQGPEFLTYFQNEAQLEKSRLLSDRFSAERPKGSFSTLEIQRTEQGDSAMYLCASSLDSSTEAFFGQGTRLTVV.

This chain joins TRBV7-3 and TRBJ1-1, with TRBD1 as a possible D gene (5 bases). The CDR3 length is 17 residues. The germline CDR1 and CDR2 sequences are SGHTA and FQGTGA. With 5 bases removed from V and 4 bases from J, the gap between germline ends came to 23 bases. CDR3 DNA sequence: TGTGCCAGCAGCCCCCTGGGGCCGATAGGAGAGGGCACTGAAGCTTTCTTT. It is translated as CASSPLGPIGEGTEAFF.

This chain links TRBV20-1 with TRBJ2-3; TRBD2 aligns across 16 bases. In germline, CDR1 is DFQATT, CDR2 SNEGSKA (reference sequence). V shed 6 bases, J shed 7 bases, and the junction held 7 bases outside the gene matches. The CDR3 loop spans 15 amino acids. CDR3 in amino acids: CSATGTSGGVYTQYF. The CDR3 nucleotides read TGCAGTGCCACCGGGACTAGCGGGGGGGTGTATACGCAGTATTTT.

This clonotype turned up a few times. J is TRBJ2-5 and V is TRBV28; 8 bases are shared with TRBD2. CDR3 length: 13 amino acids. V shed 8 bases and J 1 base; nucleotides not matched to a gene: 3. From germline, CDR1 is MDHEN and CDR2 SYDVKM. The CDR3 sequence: CASDGGAQETQYF. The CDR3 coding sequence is TGTGCCAGCGACGGGGGGGCCCAAGAGACCCAGTACTTC. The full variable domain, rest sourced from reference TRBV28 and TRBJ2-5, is DVKVTQSSRYLVKRTGEKVFLECVQDMDHENMFWYRQDPGLGLRLIYFSYDVKMKEKGDIPEGYSVSREKKERFSLILESASTNQTSMYLCASDGGAQETQYFGPGTRLLVL.

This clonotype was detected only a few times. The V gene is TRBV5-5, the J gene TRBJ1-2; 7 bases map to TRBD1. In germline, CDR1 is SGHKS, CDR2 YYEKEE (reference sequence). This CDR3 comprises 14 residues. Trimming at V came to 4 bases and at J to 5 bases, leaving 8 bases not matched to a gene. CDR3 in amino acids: CASSRGTDKYGYTF. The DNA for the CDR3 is TGTGCCAGCAGCCGCGGGACAGACAAGTATGGCTACACCTTC.

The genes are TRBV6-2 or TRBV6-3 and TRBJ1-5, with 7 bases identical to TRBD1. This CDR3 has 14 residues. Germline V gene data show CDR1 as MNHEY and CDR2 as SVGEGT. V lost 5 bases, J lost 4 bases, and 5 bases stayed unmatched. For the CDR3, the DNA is TGTGCCAGCAGTGCGACAGGGACAAATCAGCCCCAGCATTTT. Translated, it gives CASSATGTNQPQHF.

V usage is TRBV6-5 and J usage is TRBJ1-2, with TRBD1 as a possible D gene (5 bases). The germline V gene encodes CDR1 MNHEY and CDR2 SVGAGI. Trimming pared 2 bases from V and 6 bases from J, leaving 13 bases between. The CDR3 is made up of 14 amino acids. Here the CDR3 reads CASSYGTARDGYTF. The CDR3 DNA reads TGTGCCAGCAGTTACGGGACGGCCCGGGATGGCTACACCTTC.

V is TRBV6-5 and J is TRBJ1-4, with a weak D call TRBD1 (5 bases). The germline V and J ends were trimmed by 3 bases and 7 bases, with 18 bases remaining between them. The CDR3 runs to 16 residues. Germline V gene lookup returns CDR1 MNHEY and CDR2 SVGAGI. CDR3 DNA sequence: TGTGCCAGCAGTTATGGGGCCCAGGGCAGAGTTGAAAAACTGTTTTTT. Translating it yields CASSYGAQGRVEKLFF.

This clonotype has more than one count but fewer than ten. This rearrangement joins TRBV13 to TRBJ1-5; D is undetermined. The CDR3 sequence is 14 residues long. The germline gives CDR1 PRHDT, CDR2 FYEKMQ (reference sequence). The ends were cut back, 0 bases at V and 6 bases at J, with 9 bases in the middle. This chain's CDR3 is CASSLGGRSQPQHF. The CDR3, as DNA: TGTGCCAGCAGCTTAGGAGGGCGTAGTCAGCCCCAGCATTTT.

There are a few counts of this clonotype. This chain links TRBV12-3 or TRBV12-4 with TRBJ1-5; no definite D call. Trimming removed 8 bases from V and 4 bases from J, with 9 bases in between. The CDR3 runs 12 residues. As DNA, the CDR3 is TGTGCCAGCCAATCGGGGAATCAGCCCCAGCATTTT. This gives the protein CASQSGNQPQHF.

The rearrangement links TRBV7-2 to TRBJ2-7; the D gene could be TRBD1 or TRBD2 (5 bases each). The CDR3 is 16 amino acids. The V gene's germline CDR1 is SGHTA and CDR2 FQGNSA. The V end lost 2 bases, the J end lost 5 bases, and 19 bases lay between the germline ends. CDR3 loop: CASSLNARGTSDEQYF. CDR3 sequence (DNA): TGTGCCAGCAGCTTAAATGCCCGGGGCACATCGGACGAGCAGTACTTC.

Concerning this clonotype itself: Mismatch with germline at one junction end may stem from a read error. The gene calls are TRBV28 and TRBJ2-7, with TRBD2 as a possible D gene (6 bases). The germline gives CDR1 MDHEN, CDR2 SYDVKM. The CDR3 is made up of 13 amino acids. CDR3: CASSLPSVYKQYF. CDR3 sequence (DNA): TGTGCCAGCAGTTTGCCTAGCGTCTACAAGCAGTACTTC.

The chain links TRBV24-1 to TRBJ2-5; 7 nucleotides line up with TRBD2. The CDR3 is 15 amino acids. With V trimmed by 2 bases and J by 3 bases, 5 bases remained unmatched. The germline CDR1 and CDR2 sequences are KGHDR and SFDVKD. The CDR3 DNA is TGTGCCACCAGTGATTCAGTCCTAGCGGAAGAGACCCAGTACTTC. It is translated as CATSDSVLAEETQYF.

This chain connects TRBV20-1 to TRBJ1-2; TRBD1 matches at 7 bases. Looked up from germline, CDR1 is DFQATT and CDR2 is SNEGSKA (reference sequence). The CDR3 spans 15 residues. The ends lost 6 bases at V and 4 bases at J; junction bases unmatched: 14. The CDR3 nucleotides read TGCAGTGCCGAACCGAGGACAGGAGGGGGCTATGGCTACACCTTC. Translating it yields CSAEPRTGGGYGYTF.

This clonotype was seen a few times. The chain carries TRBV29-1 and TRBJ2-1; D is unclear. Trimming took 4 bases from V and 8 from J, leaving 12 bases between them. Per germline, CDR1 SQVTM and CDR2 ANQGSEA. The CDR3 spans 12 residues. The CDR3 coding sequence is TGCAGCGTTGTCTCACCCGGCGATGAGCAGTTCTTC. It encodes CSVVSPGDEQFF.